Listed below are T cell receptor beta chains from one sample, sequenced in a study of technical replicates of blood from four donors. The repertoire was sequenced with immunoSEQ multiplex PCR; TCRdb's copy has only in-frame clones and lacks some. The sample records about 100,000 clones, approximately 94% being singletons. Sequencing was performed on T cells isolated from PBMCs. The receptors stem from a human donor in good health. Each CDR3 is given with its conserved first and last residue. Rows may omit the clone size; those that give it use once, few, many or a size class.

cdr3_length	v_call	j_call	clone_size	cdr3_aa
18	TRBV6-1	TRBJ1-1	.	CASSDILKPGTKNTEAFF
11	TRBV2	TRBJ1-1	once	CASPPEDLAFF
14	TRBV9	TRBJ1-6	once	CASSVEGARSPLHF
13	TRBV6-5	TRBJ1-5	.	CASSGTADQPQHF
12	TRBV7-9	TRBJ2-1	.	CASSPARGGQFF
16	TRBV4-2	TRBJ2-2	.	CASSQDAQGASGELFF
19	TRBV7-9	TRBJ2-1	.	CASSQTSGISPQNYNEQFF
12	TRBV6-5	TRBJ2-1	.	CASSEQGNEQFF
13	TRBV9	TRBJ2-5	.	CASSEGVGETQYF
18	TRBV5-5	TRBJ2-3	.	CASSPITGLAGGTDTQYF
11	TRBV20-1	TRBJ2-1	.	CSASQGNEQFF
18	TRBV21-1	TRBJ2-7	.	CASSKAILAGMPYYEQYF
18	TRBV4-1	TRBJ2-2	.	CASSQEGGGNPHTGELFF
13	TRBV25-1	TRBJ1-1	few	CASWTPEVTEAFF
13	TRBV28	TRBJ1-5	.	CASSLQGNQPQHF
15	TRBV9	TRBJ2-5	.	CASSLKGTGMETQYF
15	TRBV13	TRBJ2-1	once	CASSPGGATYNEQFF
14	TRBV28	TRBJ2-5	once	CASRPQEPQETQYF
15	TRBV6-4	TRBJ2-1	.	CASSQEEGSYNEQFF
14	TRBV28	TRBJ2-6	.	CASSFGSGANVLTF
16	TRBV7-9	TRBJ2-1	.	CASSPGGRGAYNEQFF
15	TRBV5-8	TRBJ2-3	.	CASSSGTSGRDTQYF
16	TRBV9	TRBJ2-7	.	CASSFTGTSEIEEQYF
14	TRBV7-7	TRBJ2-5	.	CASSLEGLAQTQYF
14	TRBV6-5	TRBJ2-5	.	CASSPDWGVGTQYF
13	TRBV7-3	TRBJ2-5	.	CASSYDRGETQYF
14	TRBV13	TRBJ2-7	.	CASSSRTYSYEQYF
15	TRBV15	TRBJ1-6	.	CATSRKGVGNSPLHF
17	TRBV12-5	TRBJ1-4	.	CASGLVQTGATNEKLFF
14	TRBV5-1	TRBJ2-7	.	CASSFGGRSYEQYF
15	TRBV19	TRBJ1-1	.	CASSTPGTPNTEAFF
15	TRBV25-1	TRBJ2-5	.	CASSTLAPQEETQYF
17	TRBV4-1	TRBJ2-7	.	CASSQGLRLAATYEQYF
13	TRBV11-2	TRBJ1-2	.	CASSLVGGSGYTF
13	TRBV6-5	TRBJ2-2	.	CASKRANTGELFF
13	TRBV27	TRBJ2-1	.	CASSLLMGQGQFF
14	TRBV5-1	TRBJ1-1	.	CASSFGTGPTEAFF
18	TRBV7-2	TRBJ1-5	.	CASSLAHRDWYSNQPQHF
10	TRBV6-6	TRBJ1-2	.	CATYAYGYTF
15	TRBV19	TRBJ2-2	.	CASREGRQGTGELFF
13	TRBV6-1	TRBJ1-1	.	CASPSLSGTEAFF
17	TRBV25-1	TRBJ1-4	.	CASSESGVVPTNEKLFF
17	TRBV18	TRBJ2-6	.	CASSTRDRAAGANVLTF
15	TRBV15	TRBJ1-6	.	CATSRAFQDNSPLHF
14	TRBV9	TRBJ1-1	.	CASSVDGRNTEAFF
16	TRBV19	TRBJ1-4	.	CASGRGRAGGSEKLFF
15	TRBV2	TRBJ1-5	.	CASSVEVGGRQPQHF
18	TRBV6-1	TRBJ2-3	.	CASSEEGNTLLRADTQYF